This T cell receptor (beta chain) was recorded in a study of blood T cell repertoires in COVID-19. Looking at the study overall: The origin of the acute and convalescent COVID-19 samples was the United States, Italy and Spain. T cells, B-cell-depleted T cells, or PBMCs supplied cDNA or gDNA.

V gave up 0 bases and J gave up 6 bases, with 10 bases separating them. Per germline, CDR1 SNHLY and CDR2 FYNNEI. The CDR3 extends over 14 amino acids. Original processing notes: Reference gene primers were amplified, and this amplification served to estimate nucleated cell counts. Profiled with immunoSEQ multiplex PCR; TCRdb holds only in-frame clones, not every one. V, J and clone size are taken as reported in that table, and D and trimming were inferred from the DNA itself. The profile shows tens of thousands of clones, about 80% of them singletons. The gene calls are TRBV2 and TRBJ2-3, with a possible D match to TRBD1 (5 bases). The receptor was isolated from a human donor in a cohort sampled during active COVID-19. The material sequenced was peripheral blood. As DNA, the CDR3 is TGTGCCAGCAGTGAAGCGTTGGCAGGGGATACGCAGTATTTT. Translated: CASSEALAGDTQYF.